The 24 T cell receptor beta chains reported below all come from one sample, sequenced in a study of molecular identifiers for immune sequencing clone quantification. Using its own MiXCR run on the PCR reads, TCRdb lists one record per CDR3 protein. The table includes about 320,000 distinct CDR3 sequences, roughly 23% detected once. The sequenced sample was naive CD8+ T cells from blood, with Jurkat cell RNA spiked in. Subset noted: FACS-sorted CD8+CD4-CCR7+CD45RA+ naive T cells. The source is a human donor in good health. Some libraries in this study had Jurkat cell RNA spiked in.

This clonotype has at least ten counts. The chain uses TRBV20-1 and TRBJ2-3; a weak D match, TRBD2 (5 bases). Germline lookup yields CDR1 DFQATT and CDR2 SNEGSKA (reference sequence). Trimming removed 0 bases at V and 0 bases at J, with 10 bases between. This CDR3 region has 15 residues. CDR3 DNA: TGCAGTGCTAGAGATCTAGCAGAAAGCACAGATACGCAGTATTTT. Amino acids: CSARDLAESTDTQYF.

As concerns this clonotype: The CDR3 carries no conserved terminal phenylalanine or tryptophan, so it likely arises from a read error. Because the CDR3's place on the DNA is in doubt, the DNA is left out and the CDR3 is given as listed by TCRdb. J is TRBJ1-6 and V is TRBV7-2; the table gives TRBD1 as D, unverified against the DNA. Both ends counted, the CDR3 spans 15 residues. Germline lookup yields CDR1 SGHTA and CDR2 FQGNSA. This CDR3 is CASSFVQAGDSPLPV.

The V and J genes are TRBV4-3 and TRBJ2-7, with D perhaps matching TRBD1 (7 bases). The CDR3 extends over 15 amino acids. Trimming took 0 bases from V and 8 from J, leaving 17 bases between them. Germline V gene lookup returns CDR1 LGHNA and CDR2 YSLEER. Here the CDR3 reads CASSQDWAGGYKQYF. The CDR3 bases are TGCGCCAGCAGCCAAGATTGGGCAGGGGGGTACAAGCAGTACTTC.

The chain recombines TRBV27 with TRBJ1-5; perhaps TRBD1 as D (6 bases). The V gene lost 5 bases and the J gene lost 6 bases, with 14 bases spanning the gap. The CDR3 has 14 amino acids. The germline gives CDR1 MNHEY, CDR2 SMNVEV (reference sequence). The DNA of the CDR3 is TGTGCCAGCAGTGAAAGGGGGAGTTTTCAGCCCCAGCATTTT. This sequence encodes CASSERGSFQPQHF.

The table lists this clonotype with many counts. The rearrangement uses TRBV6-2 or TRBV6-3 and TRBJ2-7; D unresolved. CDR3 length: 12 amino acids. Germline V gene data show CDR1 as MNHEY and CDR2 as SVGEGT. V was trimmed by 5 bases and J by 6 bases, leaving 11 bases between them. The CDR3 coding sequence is TGTGCCAGCAGTCACCTCCGGTTCGAGCAGTACTTC. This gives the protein CASSHLRFEQYF.

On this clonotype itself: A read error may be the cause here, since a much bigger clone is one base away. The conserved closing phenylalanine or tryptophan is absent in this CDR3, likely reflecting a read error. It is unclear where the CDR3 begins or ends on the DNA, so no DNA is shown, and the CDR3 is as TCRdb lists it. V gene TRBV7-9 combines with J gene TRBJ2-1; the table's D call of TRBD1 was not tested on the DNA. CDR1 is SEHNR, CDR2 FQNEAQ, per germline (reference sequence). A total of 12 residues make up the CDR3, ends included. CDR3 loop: CASSLAIGDEFL.

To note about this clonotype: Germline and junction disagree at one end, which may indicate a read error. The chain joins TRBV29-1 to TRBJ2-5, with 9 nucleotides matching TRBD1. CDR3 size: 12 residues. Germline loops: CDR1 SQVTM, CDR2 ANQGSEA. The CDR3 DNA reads TGCAGCGTACACAGGGGGCAAGAGCCCCAGTACTTC. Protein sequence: CSVHRGQEPQYF.

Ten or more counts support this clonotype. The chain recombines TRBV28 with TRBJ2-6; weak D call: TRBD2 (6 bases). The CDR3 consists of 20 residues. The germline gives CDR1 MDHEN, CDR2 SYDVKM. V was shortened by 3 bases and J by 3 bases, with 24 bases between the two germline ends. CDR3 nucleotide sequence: TGTGCCAGCAGTTTGAGGACCGAAGGGACTTTCCTCTATGGGGCCAACGTCCTGACTTTC. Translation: CASSLRTEGTFLYGANVLTF.

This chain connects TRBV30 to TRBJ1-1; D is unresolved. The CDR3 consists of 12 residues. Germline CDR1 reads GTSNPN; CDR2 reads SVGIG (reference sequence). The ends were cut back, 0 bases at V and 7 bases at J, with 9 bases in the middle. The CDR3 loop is CAWSVLGYEAFF. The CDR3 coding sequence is TGTGCCTGGAGTGTACTGGGGTATGAAGCTTTCTTT. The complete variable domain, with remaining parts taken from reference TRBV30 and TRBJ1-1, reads SQTIHQWPATLVQPVGSPLSLECTVEGTSNPNLYWYRQAAGRGLQLLFYSVGIGQISSEVPQNLSASRPQDRQFILSSKKLLLSDSGFYLCAWSVLGYEAFFGQGTRLTVV.

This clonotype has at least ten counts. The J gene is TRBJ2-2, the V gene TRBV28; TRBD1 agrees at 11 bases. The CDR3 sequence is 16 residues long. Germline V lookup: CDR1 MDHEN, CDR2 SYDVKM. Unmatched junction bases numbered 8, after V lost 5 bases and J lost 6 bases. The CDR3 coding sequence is TGTGCCAGCAGTCCTCTTAGGACAGGGGGCCCCGGGGAGCTGTTTTTT. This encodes CASSPLRTGGPGELFF.

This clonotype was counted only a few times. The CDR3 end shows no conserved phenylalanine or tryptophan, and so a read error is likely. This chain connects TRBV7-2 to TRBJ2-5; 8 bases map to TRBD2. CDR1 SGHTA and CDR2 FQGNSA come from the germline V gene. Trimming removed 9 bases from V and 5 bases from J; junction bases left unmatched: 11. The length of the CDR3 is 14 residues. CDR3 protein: CASKTSEPWETQYI. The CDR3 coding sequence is TGTGCCAGTAAGACTAGCGAGCCGTGGGAGACCCAGTACATC.

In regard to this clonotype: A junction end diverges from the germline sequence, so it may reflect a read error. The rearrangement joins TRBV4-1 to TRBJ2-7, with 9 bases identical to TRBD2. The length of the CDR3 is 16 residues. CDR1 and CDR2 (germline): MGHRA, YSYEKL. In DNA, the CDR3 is TGCGCCAGCAGCCAAGATCTTAGCGGGGGACAGTACGAGCAGCACTTC. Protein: CASSQDLSGGQYEQHF.

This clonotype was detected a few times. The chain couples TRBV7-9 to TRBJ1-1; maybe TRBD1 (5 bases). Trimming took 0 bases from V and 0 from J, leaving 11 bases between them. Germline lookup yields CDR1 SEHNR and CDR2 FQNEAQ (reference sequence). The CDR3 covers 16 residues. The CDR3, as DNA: TGTGCCAGCAGCTTAGCGTCGGAGGGACTGAACACTGAAGCTTTCTTT. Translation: CASSLASEGLNTEAFF.

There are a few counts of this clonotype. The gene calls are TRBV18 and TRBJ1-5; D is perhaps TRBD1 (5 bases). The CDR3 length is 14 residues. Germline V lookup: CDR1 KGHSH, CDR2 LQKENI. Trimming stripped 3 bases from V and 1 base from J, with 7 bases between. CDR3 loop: CASSPGGSNQPQHF. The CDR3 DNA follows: TGTGCCAGCTCACCCGGGGGGAGCAATCAGCCCCAGCATTTT.

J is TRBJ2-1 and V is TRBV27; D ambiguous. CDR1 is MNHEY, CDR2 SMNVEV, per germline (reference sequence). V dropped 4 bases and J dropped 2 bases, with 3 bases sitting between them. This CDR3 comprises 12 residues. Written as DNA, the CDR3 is TGTGCCAGCAGTTCCACCTACAATGAGCAGTTCTTC. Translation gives CASSSTYNEQFF.

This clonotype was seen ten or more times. CDR3 residues: CASSLLASYEQYF. In DNA form, the CDR3 reads TGTGCCAGCAGCCTGTTAGCGAGCTACGAGCAGTACTTC. V and J are TRBV14 and TRBJ2-7; a weak D match, TRBD2 (5 bases). Trimming left V 4 bases short and J 3 bases short, with 10 bases between. The CDR3 is 13 amino acids. Germline-derived CDR1 and CDR2 are SGHDN and FVKESK.

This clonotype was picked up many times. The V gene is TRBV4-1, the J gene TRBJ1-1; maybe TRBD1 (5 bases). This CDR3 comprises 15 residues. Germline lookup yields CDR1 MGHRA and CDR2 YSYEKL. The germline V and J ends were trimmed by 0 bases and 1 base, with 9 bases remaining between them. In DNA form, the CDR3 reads TGCGCCAGCAGCCAAGATTCAACAGGGAACACTGAAGCTTTCTTT. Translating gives CASSQDSTGNTEAFF.

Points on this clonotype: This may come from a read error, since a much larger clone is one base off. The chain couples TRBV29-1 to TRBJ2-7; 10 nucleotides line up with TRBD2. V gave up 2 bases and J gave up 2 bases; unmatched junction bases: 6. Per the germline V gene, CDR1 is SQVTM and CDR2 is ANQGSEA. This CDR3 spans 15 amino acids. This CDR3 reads CSVELTSGEAYEQYF. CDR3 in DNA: TGCAGCGTTGAACTCACTAGCGGGGAAGCCTACGAGCAGTACTTC.

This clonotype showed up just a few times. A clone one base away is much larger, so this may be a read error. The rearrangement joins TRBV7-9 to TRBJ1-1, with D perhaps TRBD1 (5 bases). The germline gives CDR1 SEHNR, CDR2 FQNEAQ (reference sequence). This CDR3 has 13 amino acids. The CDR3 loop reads CASSLAGDSEASF. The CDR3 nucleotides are TGTGCCAGCAGCTTAGCAGGGGATAGTGAAGCTTCCTTT.

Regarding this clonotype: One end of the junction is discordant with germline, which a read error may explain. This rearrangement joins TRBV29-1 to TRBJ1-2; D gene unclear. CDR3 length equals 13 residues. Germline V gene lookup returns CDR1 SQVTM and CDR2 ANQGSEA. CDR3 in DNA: TGCGGCGTTGAAGATCTAACAGCCTATGGCTACACCTTC. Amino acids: CGVEDLTAYGYTF.

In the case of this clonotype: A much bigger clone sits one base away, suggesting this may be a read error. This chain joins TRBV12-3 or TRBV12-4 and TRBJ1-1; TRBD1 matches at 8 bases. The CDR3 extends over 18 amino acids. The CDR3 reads CASSSGFGDRTMNAEAFF. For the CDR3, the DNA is TGTGCCAGCAGTTCGGGTTTCGGGGACAGGACAATGAACGCTGAAGCTTTCTTT.

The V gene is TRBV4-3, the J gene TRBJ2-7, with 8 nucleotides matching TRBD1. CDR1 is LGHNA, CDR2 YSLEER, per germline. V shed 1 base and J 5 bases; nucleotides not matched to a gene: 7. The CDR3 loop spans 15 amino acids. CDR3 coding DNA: TGCGCCAGCAGCCAAGCCGACAGGGGTAGCCACGAGCAGTACTTC. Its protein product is CASSQADRGSHEQYF.

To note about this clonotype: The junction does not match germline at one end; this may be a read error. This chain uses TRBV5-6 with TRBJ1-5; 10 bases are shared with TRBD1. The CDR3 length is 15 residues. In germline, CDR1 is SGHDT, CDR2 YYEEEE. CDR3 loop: CASSFGQGGHQPKHF. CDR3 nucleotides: TGTGCCAGCAGCTTCGGACAGGGGGGCCATCAGCCCAAGCATTTT.

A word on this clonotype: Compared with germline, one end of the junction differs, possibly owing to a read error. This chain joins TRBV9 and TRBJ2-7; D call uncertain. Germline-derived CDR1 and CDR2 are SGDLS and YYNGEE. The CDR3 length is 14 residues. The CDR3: CASSTGPRAYAQYF. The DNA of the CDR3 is TGTGCCAGCAGTACCGGGCCTAGGGCCTACGCGCAGTACTTC.